The entry that follows covers one T cell receptor (beta chain) sequence. Its antigen is unidentified. The data were produced by immunoSEQ multiplex PCR, yet TCRdb's version contains in-frame clones alone and is incomplete. Of some 39,000 clones in the sample, about nine tenths were seen once. This sample was taken from a study of T cells in localized non-small cell lung cancer. The study, taken as a whole, reports: Analysis by sequencing included only one tumor region, so heterogeneity remains possible. Uninvolved adjacent lung had higher T cell clonality than tumor and all other tissues. Across samples, adjacent lung featured a median around 57 of the top 100 tumor clones.

The CDR3 length is 14 residues. Germline CDR1 reads MNHNY; CDR2 reads SVGAGI (reference sequence). With 5 bases removed from V and 6 bases from J, the gap between germline ends came to 13 bases. This chain uses TRBV6-6 with TRBJ2-2; possible D gene TRBD2, 6 bases. The sequence derives from a male donor older than 55 with stage II lung adenocarcinoma. This sample comprised peripheral blood mononuclear cells, obtained before any cancer treatment. CDR3 bases: TGTGCCAGCAGTCGGCGGGATTGGGCCGGGGAGCTGTTTTTT. This gives the protein CASSRRDWAGELFF.